Below are 26 T cell receptor beta chains sequenced from a single sample in a study of OX40 agonist ivuxolimab in advanced cancers. Only in-frame clones appear in the TCRdb table, and some are missing; sequencing was by immunoSEQ multiplex PCR. In the table there are tens of thousands of clones, around 85% of which are singletons. Material: CD4+ or CD8+ T cells sorted from blood, obtained in a trial of the OX40 agonist ivuxolimab. All receptors derive from an adult with an advanced solid tumor such as melanoma, head and neck, liver or kidney cancer.

The rearrangement joins TRBV5-5 to TRBJ2-3; perhaps TRBD1 as D (5 bases). There are 15 residues in the CDR3. Germline-derived CDR1 and CDR2 are SGHKS and YYEKEE (reference sequence). The V end lost 0 bases, the J end lost 4 bases, and 12 bases lay between the germline ends. The CDR3 DNA is TGTGCCAGCAGCTTGGCCCCCAGGGTATCAGATACGCAGTATTTT. This codes for CASSLAPRVSDTQYF. The variable domain in full, completed from reference TRBV5-5 and TRBJ2-3, reads DAGVTQSPTHLIKTRGQQVTLRCSPISGHKSVSWYQQVLGQGPQFIFQYYEKEERGRGNFPDRFSARQFPNYSSELNVNALLLGDSALYLCASSLAPRVSDTQYFGPGTRLTVL.

This clone was seen once. J is TRBJ1-2 and V is TRBV30, with 7 bases lining up with TRBD1. This CDR3 region has 15 residues. The V gene's germline CDR1 is GTSNPN and CDR2 SVGIG (reference sequence). Trimming at V came to 2 bases and at J to 5 bases, leaving 11 bases not matched to a gene. As DNA, the CDR3 is TGTGCCTGGAGTACCACCGGGACAGCGATTTATGGCTACACCTTC. This translates into CAWSTTGTAIYGYTF.

The V gene is TRBV5-4, the J gene TRBJ1-2; 11 nucleotides match TRBD1. Germline lookup yields CDR1 SGHNT and CDR2 YYREEE (reference sequence). V dropped 7 bases and J dropped 4; count of bases not matched to a gene: 6. The length of the CDR3 is 14 residues. The CDR3 reads CASRRDRGSYGYTF. DNA of the CDR3: TGTGCCAGCCGAAGGGACAGGGGGAGCTATGGCTACACCTTC.

The V gene is TRBV7-9, the J gene TRBJ2-7, with D perhaps matching TRBD2 (6 bases). The CDR3 covers 15 residues. Trimming removed 5 bases from V and 2 bases from J, with 16 bases in between. CDR1 and CDR2 (germline): SEHNR, FQNEAQ (reference sequence). This CDR3 is CASSRVPAGTYEQYF. Written as DNA, the CDR3 is TGTGCCAGCAGCCGAGTCCCCGCGGGAACCTACGAGCAGTACTTC.

Notes on this clone: This CDR3 is also generated by other DNA sequences in the sample. The chain couples TRBV7-6 to TRBJ2-2; D is unclear. This CDR3 comprises 15 residues. In germline, CDR1 is SGHVS, CDR2 FNYEAQ. V lost 1 base to trimming and J lost 5 bases, with 11 bases between them. As DNA, the CDR3 is TGTGCCAGCAGCTTAGGGCAATCGTATACCGGGGAGCTGTTTTTT. Its protein product is CASSLGQSYTGELFF.

The chain is built from TRBV29-1 and TRBJ1-4; D gene ambiguous. In germline, CDR1 is SQVTM, CDR2 ANQGSEA. V shed 6 bases and J shed 4 bases, with 9 bases lying between them. This CDR3 is 12 amino acids long. The CDR3 region is CSVRGRNEKLFF. DNA of the CDR3: TGCAGCGTACGAGGGCGTAATGAAAAACTGTTTTTT.

The chain couples TRBV6-5 to TRBJ2-7; 8 nucleotides align to TRBD2. Trimming at V came to 5 bases and at J to 6 bases, leaving 12 bases not matched to a gene. The germline V gene has CDR1 MNHEY and CDR2 SVGAGI. This CDR3 region has 15 residues. The CDR3 protein is CASSQKASGWTEQYF. In nucleotides, the CDR3 is TGTGCCAGCAGTCAAAAGGCTAGCGGGTGGACCGAGCAGTACTTC.

V usage is TRBV11-3 and J usage is TRBJ2-2, with 7 bases matching TRBD2. Per the germline V gene, CDR1 is SGHNT and CDR2 is YENEEA. This CDR3 comprises 15 residues. Losses at the gene ends were 5 bases for V and 4 bases for J; bases not matched to a gene: 7. The CDR3 here is CASSKGTTGTGELFF. The CDR3, as DNA: TGTGCCAGCAGCAAAGGGACTACTGGCACCGGGGAGCTGTTTTTT.

The V call is TRBV28, the J call TRBJ1-2; D not resolved. Germline CDR1 reads MDHEN; CDR2 reads SYDVKM. V was shortened by 4 bases and J by 2 bases, with 14 bases between the two germline ends. The CDR3 loop spans 15 amino acids. The CDR3 region has the DNA TGTGCCAGCAGTTCCTCGTCTGGGAACAACTATGGCTACACCTTC. The encoded protein is CASSSSSGNNYGYTF.

The gene calls are TRBV7-9 and TRBJ2-5; D gene unclear. V was trimmed by 0 bases and J by 5 bases, leaving 13 bases between them. In germline, CDR1 is SEHNR, CDR2 FQNEAQ (reference sequence). The CDR3 has 15 residues. CDR3 nucleotide sequence: TGTGCCAGCAGCTTAGCGCCAGGATCTAGTGAGACCCAGTACTTC. Translated, it gives CASSLAPGSSETQYF. The full variable domain, with the rest looked up from reference TRBV7-9 and TRBJ2-5, is DTGVSQNPRHKITKRGQNVTFRCDPISEHNRLYWYRQTLGQGPEFLTYFQNEAQLEKSRLLSDRFSAERPKGSFSTLEIQRTEQGDSAMYLCASSLAPGSSETQYFGPGTRLLVL.

In its sample, this clone was seen a few times. This chain connects TRBV19 to TRBJ2-7; 8 bases agree with TRBD1. This CDR3 comprises 16 residues. The V gene end was trimmed by 2 bases and the J gene end by 1 base; junction bases not matched to a gene: 7. Germline assignment: CDR1 LNHDA and CDR2 SQIVND (reference sequence). The CDR3 region is CASSILPGQASYEQYF. The CDR3 DNA reads TGTGCCAGTAGTATACTCCCGGGACAGGCTTCCTACGAGCAGTACTTC.

The chain carries TRBV7-9 and TRBJ1-2; D not certain. The CDR3 is 13 amino acids. In germline, CDR1 is SEHNR, CDR2 FQNEAQ (reference sequence). V gave up 3 bases and J gave up 2 bases, with 7 bases separating them. The CDR3: CASSFEKNYGYTF. CDR3 nucleotide sequence: TGTGCCAGCAGCTTTGAGAAGAACTATGGCTACACCTTC.

The V call is TRBV28, the J call TRBJ2-1; D possibly matches TRBD1 or TRBD2 (5 bases each). CDR3 length: 16 amino acids. Looked up from germline, CDR1 is MDHEN and CDR2 is SYDVKM. V was trimmed by 4 bases and J by 4 bases, leaving 17 bases between them. CDR3 protein: CASSSPSGPGYNEQFF. For the CDR3, the DNA is TGTGCCAGCAGTTCACCCTCGGGACCGGGATACAATGAGCAGTTCTTC.

As regards this clone: Compared with germline, one end of the junction differs, possibly owing to a read error. V gene TRBV11-2 combines with J gene TRBJ2-6; D ambiguous. The CDR3 covers 15 residues. The germline V gene has CDR1 SGHAT and CDR2 FQNNGV. CDR3 protein: CASSLDISGANVLTF. In nucleotides, the CDR3 is TGTGCCAGCAGCCTAGACATCTCTGGGGCCAACGTCCTGACTTTC.

The rearrangement links TRBV19 to TRBJ2-1; 10 bases line up with TRBD2. The germline gives CDR1 LNHDA, CDR2 SQIVND (reference sequence). This CDR3 comprises 20 residues. The trim removed 4 bases at V and 5 bases at J, leaving 20 bases unmatched. The chain's CDR3 is CASSTPRVYGRLAGDNEQFF. CDR3 bases: TGTGCCAGTAGTACCCCCCGGGTTTACGGTCGGCTAGCGGGAGACAATGAGCAGTTCTTC. Full variable domain (outside the CDR3, taken from reference TRBV19 and TRBJ2-1): DGGITQSPKYLFRKEGQNVTLSCEQNLNHDAMYWYRQDPGQGLRLIYYSQIVNDFQKGDIAEGYSVSREKKESFPLTVTSAQKNPTAFYLCASSTPRVYGRLAGDNEQFFGPGTRLTVL.

This rearrangement joins TRBV18 to TRBJ2-1; 8 nucleotides align to TRBD1. Losses at the gene ends were 3 bases for V and 8 bases for J; bases not matched to a gene: 6. Germline CDR1 KGHSH, CDR2 LQKENI. The CDR3 consists of 14 residues. CDR3: CASSPRTGIDEQFF. In nucleotides, the CDR3 is TGTGCCAGCTCACCTCGGACAGGGATAGATGAGCAGTTCTTC. Based on the CDR3 plus reference TRBV18 and TRBJ2-1, the full variable domain is NAGVMQNPRHLVRRRGQEARLRCSPMKGHSHVYWYRQLPEEGLKFMVYLQKENIIDESGMPKERFSAEFPKEGPSILRIQQVVRGDSAAYFCASSPRTGIDEQFFGPGTRLTVL.

This clone was detected once. V is TRBV9 and J is TRBJ2-1; TRBD1 matches 9 bases. Germline CDR1 is SGDLS and CDR2 is YYNGEE. V lost 5 bases to trimming and J lost 4 bases; unmatched junction nucleotides: 4. This CDR3 is built from 14 residues. CDR3 in DNA: TGTGCCAGCAGTGGACAGGGGACATACAATGAGCAGTTCTTC. Residues: CASSGQGTYNEQFF.

There are a few counts of this clone. The chain has TRBV28 and TRBJ2-1, with 13 bases that match TRBD2. V was clipped by 4 bases and J by 9 bases; unmatched bases: 3. In germline, CDR1 is MDHEN, CDR2 SYDVKM. The CDR3 sequence is 14 residues long. The CDR3 reads CASSWTSGSREQFF. The CDR3 DNA reads as TGTGCCAGCAGTTGGACTAGCGGGAGCCGTGAGCAGTTCTTC.

This clone was observed a single time. The chain employs TRBV5-4 and TRBJ2-7; 7 bases are a match to TRBD1. The CDR3 length is 16 residues. Per germline, CDR1 SGHNT and CDR2 YYREEE (reference sequence). V trimming: 0 bases; J trimming: 2 bases; junction bases outside the gene matches: 8. CDR3 amino acids: CASSLGTGKNTYEQYF. The CDR3 DNA reads TGTGCCAGCAGCTTGGGGACAGGCAAGAACACCTACGAGCAGTACTTC.

This clone turned up a few times. The rearrangement uses TRBV7-3 and TRBJ2-7; TRBD2 matches at 8 bases. J gave up 7 bases and V 4 bases, and 6 bases lay outside the gene matches. The CDR3 runs to 13 residues. The germline V gene encodes CDR1 SGHTA and CDR2 FQGTGA. The CDR3, as DNA: TGTGCCAGCAGCTCCAAAGCGGGAGTAGAGCAGTACTTC. Encoded protein: CASSSKAGVEQYF.

The chain is built from TRBV5-1 and TRBJ1-2, with 7 bases matching TRBD1. The CDR3 has 14 amino acids. V lost 2 bases and J lost 2; bases outside the gene matches: 3. Germline values: CDR1 SGHRS, CDR2 YFSETQ. CDR3 sequence: CASSLQTGNYGYTF. The CDR3 region has the DNA TGCGCCAGCAGCTTACAGACAGGGAACTATGGCTACACCTTC.

V usage is TRBV7-2 and J usage is TRBJ2-2; 12 bases are shared with TRBD2. V shed 6 bases and J 7 bases; nucleotides not matched to a gene: 6. The CDR3 runs 15 residues. Per germline, CDR1 SGHTA and CDR2 FQGNSA. The DNA for the CDR3 is TGTGCCAGCAGTATTACGACTAGCGGGAGCGGGGAGCTGTTTTTT. This encodes CASSITTSGSGELFF.

The J gene is TRBJ2-3, the V gene TRBV19; D assignment may be TRBD1 or TRBD2 (5 bases each). The germline V gene encodes CDR1 LNHDA and CDR2 SQIVND (reference sequence). Trimming cost V 0 bases and J 3 bases, with 10 bases left between them. The CDR3 has 15 residues. CDR3 residues: CASSIEGRRTDTQYF. Here the CDR3 DNA reads TGTGCCAGTAGTATAGAGGGGCGGAGGACAGATACGCAGTATTTT.

CDR3 sequence (DNA): TGTGCCAGCAGCACAGGCGGACTCTACGAGCAGTACTTC. This codes for CASSTGGLYEQYF. The V call is TRBV28, the J call TRBJ2-7; tentatively, D is TRBD1 or TRBD2 (5 bases each). Germline values: CDR1 MDHEN, CDR2 SYDVKM. This CDR3 has 13 residues. Between the trimmed V and J ends, which lost 6 bases and 3 bases, there was a span of 12 bases.

The chain combines TRBV9 with TRBJ2-7; TRBD1 might be the D (6 bases). Germline CDR1 is SGDLS and CDR2 is YYNGEE. The V gene lost 4 bases and the J gene lost 1 base, with 9 bases spanning the gap. The CDR3 is made up of 13 amino acids. CDR3 protein: CASSKTGSYEQYF. CDR3 coding DNA: TGTGCCAGCAGCAAGACAGGTTCCTACGAGCAGTACTTC.

V gene TRBV5-8 combines with J gene TRBJ2-7; 7 nucleotides agree with TRBD1. J gave up 6 bases and V 4 bases, and 7 bases lay outside the gene matches. This CDR3 spans 13 amino acids. Germline loops: CDR1 SGHTS, CDR2 YDEGEE. The CDR3 is CASSRTGVGEQYF. CDR3 DNA sequence: TGTGCCAGCAGCCGCACAGGGGTTGGCGAGCAGTACTTC.